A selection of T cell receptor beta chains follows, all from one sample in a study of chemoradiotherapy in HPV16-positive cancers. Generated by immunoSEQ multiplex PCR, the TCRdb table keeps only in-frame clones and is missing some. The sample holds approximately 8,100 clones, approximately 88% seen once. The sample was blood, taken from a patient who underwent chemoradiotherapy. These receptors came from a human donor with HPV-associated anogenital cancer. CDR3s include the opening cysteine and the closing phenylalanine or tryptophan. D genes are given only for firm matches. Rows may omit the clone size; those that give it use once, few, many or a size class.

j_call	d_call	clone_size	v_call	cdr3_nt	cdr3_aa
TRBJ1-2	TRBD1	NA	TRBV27	TGTGCCAGCAGTTTATCGACAGGGCTACTATATGGCTACACCTTC	CASSLSTGLLYGYTF
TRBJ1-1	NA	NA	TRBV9	TGTGCCAGCAGTACAGAACTGAACACTGAAGCTTTCTTT	CASSTELNTEAFF
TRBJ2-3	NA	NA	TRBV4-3	TGCGCCAGCAGCCAAGATCAGGGGGGGCGGAGAGATACGCAGTATTTT	CASSQDQGGRRDTQYF
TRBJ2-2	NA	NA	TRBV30	TGTGCCTGGAGTAGGAGTAGTGGCGGGGAGCTGTTTTTT	CAWSRSSGGELFF
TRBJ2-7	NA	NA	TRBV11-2	TGTGCCAGCAGCTTAGCTTTTATGACAGTTTCGCGCCACGAGCAGTACTTC	CASSLAFMTVSRHEQYF
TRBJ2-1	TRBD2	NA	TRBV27	TGTGCCAGCAGACACTCGGGGGGTAGCTCCTACAATGAGCAGTTCTTC	CASRHSGGSSYNEQFF
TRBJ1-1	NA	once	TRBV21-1	TGTGCCAGCAGCGCCCGACAGGGGGGCACTGAAGCTTTCTTT	CASSARQGGTEAFF
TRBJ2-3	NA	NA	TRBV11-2	TGTGCCAGCAGCTTACGTCGCGGGGTAGCCACAGATACGCAGTATTTT	CASSLRRGVATDTQYF
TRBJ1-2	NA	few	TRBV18	TGTGCCAGCTCACCACCGTTTAACTATGGCTACACCTTC	CASSPPFNYGYTF
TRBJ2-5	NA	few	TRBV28	TGTGCCAGCAGTTTATATGAGGCCCGGGAGACCCAGTACTTC	CASSLYEARETQYF
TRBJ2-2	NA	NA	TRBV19	TGTGCCAGTAGTCGCCAGGGCGGGGAGCTGTTTTTT	CASSRQGGELFF
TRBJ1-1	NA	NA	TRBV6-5	TGTGCCACCACATCGGGCACTGAAGCTTTCTTT	CATTSGTEAFF
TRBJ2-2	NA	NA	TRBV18	TGTGCCAGCTTCAGAGCCGCGAACACCGGGGAGCTGTTTTTT	CASFRAANTGELFF
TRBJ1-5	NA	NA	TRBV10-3	TGTGCCATCAGTGAGTCGGGCAGGGACCAGCCCCAGCATTTT	CAISESGRDQPQHF
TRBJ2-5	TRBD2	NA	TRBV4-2	TGTGCCAGCAGCCTAACTAGCGGGGGGGCTCGGGAGACCCAGTACTTC	CASSLTSGGARETQYF
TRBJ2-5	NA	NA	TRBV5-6	TGTGCCAGCAGCTCTATACGGGCCGCCGGTGATCAGGAGACCCAGTACTTC	CASSSIRAAGDQETQYF
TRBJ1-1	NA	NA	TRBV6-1	TGTGCCAGCACCGAGGGGGAATTTGAAGCTTTCTTT	CASTEGEFEAFF
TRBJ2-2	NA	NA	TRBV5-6	TGTGCCAGCACGCTGAACACCGGGGAGCTGTTTTTT	CASTLNTGELFF
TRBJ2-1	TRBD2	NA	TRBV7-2	TGTGCCAGCAGCGCCCGACTCCGGGGACTAGCGGGGCACAATGAGCAGTTCTTC	CASSARLRGLAGHNEQFF
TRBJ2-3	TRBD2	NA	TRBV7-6	TGTGCCAGCAGCTTGAAGCGGGGGCCATACACAGATACGCAGTATTTT	CASSLKRGPYTDTQYF
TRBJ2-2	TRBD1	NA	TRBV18	TGTGCCAGCTCAGAGAAACAGGGGGCCTCGAACACCGGGGAGCTGTTTTTT	CASSEKQGASNTGELFF
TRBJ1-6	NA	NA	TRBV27	TGTGCCAGCAGTCAATTCACAGGAGGTAATTCACCCCTCCACTTT	CASSQFTGGNSPLHF
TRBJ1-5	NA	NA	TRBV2	TGTGCCAGCAGCCCAACTCTTTTGGACACCAATCAGCCCCAGCATTTT	CASSPTLLDTNQPQHF
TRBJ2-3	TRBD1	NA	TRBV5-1	TGCGCCAGCAGCTCGAGACAGGGGGCCTGGACAGATACGCAGTATTTT	CASSSRQGAWTDTQYF
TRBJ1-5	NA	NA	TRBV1	TGCACCAGCAGCGGCGGGGGCGATCAGCCCCAGCATTTT	CTSSGGGDQPQHF
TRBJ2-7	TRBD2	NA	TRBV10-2	TGCGCCAGCAGTGAGTTTGGACTAGCGGGACCATTTTACGAGCAGTACTTC	CASSEFGLAGPFYEQYF
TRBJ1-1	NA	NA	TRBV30	TGTGCCTGTTGGGTAGGGACTGAAGCTTTCTTT	CACWVGTEAFF
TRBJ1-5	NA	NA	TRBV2	TGTGCCAGCAGTGATGGGGGGGCTCAGCCCCAGCATTTT	CASSDGGAQPQHF